The sequence of this TCR beta chain was determined in a study of human CD8 memory T cell subsets. Points from the study as a whole: Chao1 estimates pointed to stem-like memory T cells having more diversity than precursor exhausted T cells did. Although both stem-like subsets shared clonotypes with effector memory cells, the stem-like memory and precursor exhausted T cell repertoires overlapped only minimally with each other.

From healthy donors, buffy coats were the source of the PBMC. Frequency places this clonotype as medium-sized. Its antigen is still unknown. UMI-labeled 5' RACE produced the TCR beta libraries. TCRdb reanalyzed the 5' RACE reads and collapses them to one entry per CDR3 protein, without DNA. Its clone listing holds under 6,000 distinct CDR3 sequences. Germline CDR1 and CDR2: ENHRY and SYGVKD. The CDR3 extends over 14 amino acids. Sample: CD8+ effector memory T cells (TEM) sorted from PBMCs. Stated subset: effector memory CD8 T cells, CCR7- CD45RO+ CD95+. The genes are TRBV10-3 and TRBJ2-4; TCRdb's D gene call, TRBD1, goes unchecked for lack of DNA. The sequence derives from a human donor in good health. This chain's CDR3 is CAIRGDGAKNIQYF.